This T cell receptor beta chain was identified in a study of shared clonotypes between healthy human individuals. This CDR3 has 15 residues. Per germline, CDR1 MNHEY and CDR2 SVGAGI. Trimming pared 5 bases from V and 2 bases from J, leaving 13 bases between. This was a deep-level run. TCRdb's copy holds only in-frame clones and misses some; the assay was immunoSEQ multiplex PCR. The top ten clones hold under 1.5% of a sample with roughly 2,000,000 clones, approximately 95% of them seen once. Terminally differentiated effector memory CD45RA+ cells were excluded from the naive CD8 cells, which were CD45RO-negative and positively selected for CCR7.

The chain joins TRBV6-5 to TRBJ1-5, with a weak D call TRBD1 (5 bases). The specimen was naive CD8+ T cells sorted from blood. The receptor was derived from a man between 18 and 29 years old in good health. CDR3 bases: TGTGCCAGCAGTCCCAGGCAGGGAGGCAATCAGCCCCAGCATTTT. This gives the protein CASSPRQGGNQPQHF.